One sample yielded the 25 T cell receptor beta chains listed below, sequenced in a study of patients and donors after allogeneic stem cell transplantation. One entry per CDR3 protein, called by TCRdb with MiXCR from the RT-PCR reads. There are approximately 430,000 distinct CDR3 sequences in the sample; roughly 17% occur only once, and just over 7% lies in the top ten. Sequenced sample: blood, either unsorted or a sorted T cell fraction (not recorded which). The receptor set was obtained from a human donor who was either an allogeneic HSCT recipient or a stem cell or donor lymphocyte infusion donor (not recorded which). It is not recorded whose cells these are; they may come from a transplant donor.

This clonotype has just a few counts. V and J are TRBV5-1 and TRBJ2-7; D unresolved. Germline values: CDR1 SGHRS, CDR2 YFSETQ. Trimming pared 5 bases from V and 1 base from J, leaving 10 bases between. The CDR3 runs 13 residues. The CDR3: CASRVGTSYEQYF. In DNA, the CDR3 is TGCGCCAGCAGAGTTGGCACGTCCTACGAGCAGTACTTC.

The rearrangement joins TRBV7-9 to TRBJ2-7, with TRBD1 as a possible D gene (6 bases). Trimming stripped 1 base from V and 3 bases from J, with 16 bases between. CDR3 length: 16 amino acids. CDR1 is SEHNR and CDR2 is FQNEAQ in the germline V gene (reference sequence). CDR3 region: CASSLVGQPSGYEQYF. In DNA, the CDR3 is TGTGCCAGCAGCTTAGTCGGACAGCCGAGTGGCTACGAGCAGTACTTC.

This clonotype turned up a few times. The chain combines TRBV9 with TRBJ2-6; tentatively, D is TRBD2 (5 bases). Trimming removed 6 bases at V and 3 bases at J, with 7 bases between. CDR1 and CDR2 (germline): SGDLS, YYNGEE. CDR3 length: 13 amino acids. CDR3 coding DNA: TGTGCCAGCAAGAGGGTTGGGGCCAACGTCCTGACTTTC. As protein: CASKRVGANVLTF.

This clonotype was counted many times. V usage is TRBV12-3 or TRBV12-4 and J usage is TRBJ2-2, with TRBD2 matching 7 bases. The ends lost 6 bases at V and 4 bases at J; junction bases unmatched: 8. The CDR3 has 15 residues. CDR3 in DNA: TGTGCCAGCAGAGTTCGGGGGGAGGGCACCGGGGAGCTGTTTTTT. It codes for CASRVRGEGTGELFF.

Only a few counts were recorded for this clonotype. J is TRBJ2-2 and V is TRBV12-3 or TRBV12-4; 13 positions agree with TRBD2. Trimming removed 6 bases from V and 3 bases from J; junction bases left unmatched: 13. The CDR3 is 19 amino acids. Written as DNA, the CDR3 is TGTGCCAGCAGCGCTACTCCGGGACTAGCGGGACTGGACACCGGGGAGCTGTTTTTT. Translation gives CASSATPGLAGLDTGELFF.

This clonotype was observed a few times. The chain couples TRBV10-3 to TRBJ2-1; the D gene is possibly TRBD2 (6 bases). Trimming took off 3 bases at V and 8 bases at J, with 23 bases between the two ends. Germline V gene lookup returns CDR1 ENHRY and CDR2 SYGVKD. This CDR3 has 17 amino acids. The CDR3 is CAISDPGGGGLTHEQFF. As DNA, the CDR3 is TGTGCCATCAGTGACCCCGGAGGAGGAGGGCTAACCCATGAGCAGTTCTTC.

In this sample, this clonotype turned up a few times. The chain employs TRBV11-2 and TRBJ2-1; D not resolved. The V gene's germline CDR1 is SGHAT and CDR2 FQNNGV. Trimming took off 5 bases at V and 3 bases at J, with 14 bases between the two ends. The CDR3 covers 15 residues. In DNA form, the CDR3 reads TGTGCCAGCAGCGGCCGCTTAGGCGGCTACAATGAGCAGTTCTTC. It yields the protein CASSGRLGGYNEQFF.

The chain has TRBV7-3 and TRBJ2-1; D is perhaps TRBD1 or TRBD2 (6 bases each). Germline V gives CDR1 SGHTA, CDR2 FQGTGA. The CDR3 spans 11 residues. The V gene lost 4 bases and the J gene lost 15 bases, with 13 bases spanning the gap. CDR3 region: CASSSGGPMFF. CDR3 DNA sequence: TGTGCCAGCAGCTCCGGGGGCCCCATGTTCTTC.

The V call is TRBV10-3, the J call TRBJ2-3, with 7 bases identical to TRBD1. CDR3 length equals 15 residues. V shed 6 bases, J shed 2 bases, and the junction held 8 bases outside the gene matches. The germline CDR1 and CDR2 sequences are ENHRY and SYGVKD. In DNA, the CDR3 is TGTGCCATCAGAAATAGGGACAGCTACACAGATACGCAGTATTTT. Its translation is CAIRNRDSYTDTQYF.

J is TRBJ2-1 and V is TRBV5-8; D possibly uses TRBD1 or TRBD2 (5 bases each). Trimming removed 2 bases from V and 6 bases from J, with 18 bases in between. The germline gives CDR1 SGHTS, CDR2 YDEGEE. The CDR3 is 16 residues long. In DNA, the CDR3 is TGTGCCAGCAGCTTCCGCCAGGGAGTCCCCTTCAATGAGCAGTTCTTC. Encoded protein: CASSFRQGVPFNEQFF.

A few counts support this clonotype. This chain uses TRBV20-1 with TRBJ2-3, with D unclear. CDR3 length: 14 residues. The V end lost 0 bases, the J end lost 4 bases, and 11 bases lay between the germline ends. Germline-derived CDR1 and CDR2 are DFQATT and SNEGSKA (reference sequence). Here the CDR3 reads CSARDWIVPDTQYF. The CDR3 DNA follows: TGCAGTGCTAGAGATTGGATAGTCCCAGATACGCAGTATTTT.

The gene calls are TRBV3-1 and TRBJ1-2; D is possibly TRBD1 (5 bases). The germline CDR1 and CDR2 sequences are LGHDT and YNNKEL (reference sequence). The V end was cut by 0 bases, the J end by 2 bases, with 13 bases between. The CDR3 consists of 16 residues. CDR3: CASSQEGTVINYGYTF. CDR3 nucleotides: TGTGCCAGCAGCCAAGAAGGGACGGTTATAAACTATGGCTACACCTTC.

The chain carries TRBV6-5 and TRBJ1-1, with D unclear. CDR3 length equals 15 residues. The germline gives CDR1 MNHEY, CDR2 SVGAGI. Trimming cost V 2 bases and J 1 base, with 11 bases left between them. Here the CDR3 reads CASSYRRLPNTEAFF. DNA for the CDR3: TGTGCCAGCAGTTACCGCCGGCTACCGAACACTGAAGCTTTCTTT.

The rearrangement links TRBV3-1 to TRBJ2-1; maybe TRBD1 (6 bases). V was cut by 1 base and J by 14 bases, with 12 bases left in between. Germline values: CDR1 LGHDT, CDR2 YNNKEL (reference sequence). There are 12 residues in the CDR3. The CDR3 here is CASSQGGTREFF. The DNA for the CDR3 is TGTGCCAGCAGCCAAGGTGGGACAAGGGAGTTCTTC.

In this sample, this clonotype turned up a few times. This rearrangement joins TRBV20-1 to TRBJ1-5; tentatively, D is TRBD1 (5 bases). Germline CDR1 is DFQATT and CDR2 is SNEGSKA (reference sequence). CDR3 length equals 13 residues. Trimming removed 6 bases from V and 0 bases from J, with 9 bases in between. This chain's CDR3 is CSASRVSNQPQHF. The CDR3 DNA reads TGCAGTGCGTCCAGGGTTAGCAATCAGCCCCAGCATTTT.

This clonotype was seen only a few times. The gene calls are TRBV3-1 and TRBJ1-6; D is uncertain. The CDR3 runs 11 residues. Trimming cost V 0 bases and J 14 bases, with 5 bases left between them. Germline V lookup: CDR1 LGHDT, CDR2 YNNKEL (reference sequence). CDR3 sequence reads: CASSQDHTLHF. The CDR3 bases are TGTGCCAGCAGCCAAGATCACACCCTCCACTTT.

The V gene is TRBV11-2, the J gene TRBJ2-1, with 8 bases lining up with TRBD2. J gave up 1 base and V 1 base, and 3 bases lay outside the gene matches. The CDR3 runs 16 residues. Germline V gene lookup returns CDR1 SGHAT and CDR2 FQNNGV. The chain's CDR3 is CASSLARGRSYNEQFF. The CDR3 bases are TGTGCCAGCAGCTTAGCCCGCGGGAGGTCCTACAATGAGCAGTTCTTC.

The chain recombines TRBV11-2 with TRBJ2-1; 12 bases are shared with TRBD2. Unmatched junction bases numbered 17, after V lost 5 bases and J lost 9 bases. Germline assignment: CDR1 SGHAT and CDR2 FQNNGV. This CDR3 has 18 residues. CDR3 nucleotide sequence: TGTGCCAGCAGCCTCTCCCCCCTCCTAGCGGGAGGGCGCCCTGAGCAGTTCTTC. Translated: CASSLSPLLAGGRPEQFF.

The DNA for the CDR3 is TGCAGTGCTAGAGGGGACAGAGCGGATCAGCCCCAGCATTTT. This translates into CSARGDRADQPQHF. The chain employs TRBV20-1 and TRBJ1-5, with 7 bases matching TRBD1. Trimming at V came to 1 base and at J to 5 bases, leaving 5 bases not matched to a gene. The CDR3 spans 14 residues. CDR1 and CDR2 (germline): DFQATT, SNEGSKA (reference sequence).

The chain has TRBV15 and TRBJ2-7; D may correspond to TRBD1 or TRBD2 (6 bases each). The CDR3 has 15 amino acids. V gave up 3 bases and J gave up 2 bases, with 14 bases separating them. Germline CDR1 and CDR2: LNHNV and YYDKDF (reference sequence). CDR3 DNA: TGTGCCACCAGCAGTGGGGGGACACCTACCTACGAGCAGTACTTC. Its protein product is CATSSGGTPTYEQYF.

This clonotype was seen more than once but under ten times. The rearrangement links TRBV6-1 to TRBJ2-1, with 13 nucleotides matching TRBD2. Germline V gene lookup returns CDR1 MNHNS and CDR2 SASEGT. With V trimmed by 6 bases and J by 4 bases, 9 bases remained unmatched. The CDR3 has 17 amino acids. The DNA for the CDR3 is TGTGCCAGCAGAGGACTAGCGGGGGCCCCTAGGTACAATGAGCAGTTCTTC. It codes for CASRGLAGAPRYNEQFF.

The rearrangement joins TRBV29-1 to TRBJ1-1, with D possibly matching TRBD1 (5 bases). V shed 6 bases and J shed 6 bases, with 11 bases lying between them. The CDR3 consists of 11 residues. CDR1 is SQVTM, CDR2 ANQGSEA, per germline. The CDR3 DNA follows: TGCAGCGTCTTCGGGGGAGCTGAAGCTTTCTTT. This encodes CSVFGGAEAFF.

The chain joins TRBV7-9 to TRBJ1-1; D is unclear. Germline CDR1 and CDR2: SEHNR and FQNEAQ (reference sequence). Trimming took 2 bases from V and 4 from J, leaving 5 bases between them. This CDR3 comprises 12 residues. CDR3: CASSLYPTEAFF. The CDR3 DNA follows: TGTGCCAGCAGCTTATACCCCACTGAAGCTTTCTTT.

The rearrangement links TRBV10-3 to TRBJ2-2; 8 nucleotides match TRBD1. Losses at the gene ends were 10 bases for V and 8 bases for J; bases not matched to a gene: 12. Germline assignment: CDR1 ENHRY and CDR2 SYGVKD. The CDR3 runs to 14 residues. The CDR3 here is CATRDRSSRGELFF. CDR3 in DNA: TGTGCCACCCGGGACAGGTCATCTAGAGGGGAGCTGTTTTTT.

This clonotype was counted between two and nine times. The chain recombines TRBV30 with TRBJ1-1; 7 positions match TRBD1. The CDR3 covers 13 residues. CDR1 is GTSNPN and CDR2 is SVGIG in the germline V gene (reference sequence). V gave up 7 bases and J gave up 3 bases; unmatched junction bases: 8. The CDR3 DNA reads TGTGCCTCCTCCAGACAGGGTGACACTGAAGCTTTCTTT. Its translation is CASSRQGDTEAFF.